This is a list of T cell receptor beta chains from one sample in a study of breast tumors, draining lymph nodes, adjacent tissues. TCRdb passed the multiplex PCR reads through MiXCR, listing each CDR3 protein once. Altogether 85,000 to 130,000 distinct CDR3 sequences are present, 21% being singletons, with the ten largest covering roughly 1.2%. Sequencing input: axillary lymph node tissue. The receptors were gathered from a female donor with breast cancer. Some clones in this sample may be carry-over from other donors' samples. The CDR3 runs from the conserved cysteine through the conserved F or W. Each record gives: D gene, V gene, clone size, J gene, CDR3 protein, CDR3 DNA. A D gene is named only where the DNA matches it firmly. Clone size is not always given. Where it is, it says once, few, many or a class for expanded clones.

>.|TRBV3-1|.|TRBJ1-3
CASATGGGNTIYF
TGTGCCAGCGCGACTGGAGGAGGAAACACCATATATTTT
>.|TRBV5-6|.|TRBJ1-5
CASRRGPGSNQPQHF
TGTGCCAGCAGGAGGGGTCCCGGTAGCAATCAGCCCCAGCATTTT
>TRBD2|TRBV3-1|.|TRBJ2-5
CASSRPLSGGKVGTQYF
TGTGCCAGCAGCCGCCCCCTTAGCGGGGGAAAGGTCGGGACCCAGTACTTC
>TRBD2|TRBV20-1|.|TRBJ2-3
CSARGNSGSLARTQYF
TGCAGTGCTAGGGGTAATAGCGGGAGTCTCGCGAGAACGCAGTATTTT
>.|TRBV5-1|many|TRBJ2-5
CASSYHADMLGPRETQYF
TGCGCCAGCAGCTACCACGCTGATATGTTGGGACCCCGGGAGACCCAGTACTTC
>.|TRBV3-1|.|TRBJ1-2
CASSQSPGGGGYTF
TGTGCCAGCAGCCAATCCCCGGGGGGCGGGGGCTACACCTTC
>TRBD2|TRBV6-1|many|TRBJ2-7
CASSAPLAGGYEQYF
TGTGCCAGCAGTGCCCCGCTAGCGGGAGGCTACGAGCAGTACTTC
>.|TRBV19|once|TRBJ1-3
CASRHPRQVSGNTIYF
TGTGCCAGTAGGCACCCTAGACAGGTCTCTGGAAACACCATATATTTT
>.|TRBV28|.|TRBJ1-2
CASSKRTVVRGYTF
TGTGCCAGCAGTAAACGGACAGTTGTTAGGGGCTACACCTTC
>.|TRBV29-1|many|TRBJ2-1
CSVLSSSNEQFF
TGCAGCGTGCTTTCGTCTTCAAATGAGCAGTTCTTC
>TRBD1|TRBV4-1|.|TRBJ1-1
CASSQEDRGTEAFF
TGCGCCAGCAGCCAGGAGGACAGGGGCACTGAAGCTTTCTTT
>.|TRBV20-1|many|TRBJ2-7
CSALGLAPPVEQYF
TGCAGTGCCCTGGGGCTAGCGCCGCCTGTTGAGCAGTACTTC
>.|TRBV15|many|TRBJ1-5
CATSKAAGAGHQPQHF
TGTGCCACCAGCAAAGCGGCAGGTGCAGGACATCAGCCCCAGCATTTT
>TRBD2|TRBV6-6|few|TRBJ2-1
CASSYLGVAGVIYNEQFF
TGTGCCAGCAGTTACCTGGGGGTAGCGGGAGTAATCTACAATGAGCAGTTCTTC
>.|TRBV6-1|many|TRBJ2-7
CASHVRVGEQYF
TGTGCCAGCCACGTTCGGGTGGGGGAGCAGTACTTC
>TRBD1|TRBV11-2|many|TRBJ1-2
CASSLIDRGEGYTF
TGTGCCAGCAGCTTAATCGACAGGGGGGAAGGCTACACCTTC
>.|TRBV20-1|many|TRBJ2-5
CSAGPRSQETQYF
TGCAGTGCTGGGCCCCGCAGTCAAGAGACCCAGTACTTC
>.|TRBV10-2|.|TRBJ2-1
CASSEGFEHRYNERFF
TGCGCCAGCAGTGAGGGGTTTGAACACCGCTACAATGAGCGGTTCTTC
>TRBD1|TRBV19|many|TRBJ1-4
CASSMRGLFEKLFF
TGTGCCAGTAGTATGAGGGGGCTTTTTGAAAAACTGTTTTTT
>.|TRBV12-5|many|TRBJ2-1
CASGLGLANINEQFF
TGTGCTAGTGGTTTGGGGCTAGCGAACATCAATGAGCAGTTCTTC
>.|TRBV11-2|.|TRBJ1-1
CASSLINVMNTEAFF
TGTGCCAGCAGCTTAATTAACGTTATGAACACTGAAGCTTTCTTT
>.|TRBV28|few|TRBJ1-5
CASSFFGFGIDSNQPQHF
TGTGCCAGCAGTTTCTTCGGTTTCGGGATTGATAGCAATCAGCCCCAGCATTTT
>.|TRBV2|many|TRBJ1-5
CASAREGVGQPQHF
TGTGCCAGCGCCCGGGAGGGCGTAGGGCAGCCCCAGCATTTT
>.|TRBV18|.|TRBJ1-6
CASSPTRKNNSPLHF
TGTGCCAGCTCACCAACACGAAAGAATAATTCACCCCTCCACTTT
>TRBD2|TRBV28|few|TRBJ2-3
CASTGTSDLPQYF
TGTGCCAGCACCGGGACTAGCGATCTTCCGCAGTATTTT
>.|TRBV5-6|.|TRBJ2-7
CASSTKLGDYEQYF
TGTGCCAGCAGCACCAAACTAGGGGACTACGAGCAGTACTTC
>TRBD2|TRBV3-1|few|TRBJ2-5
CASSQGGLAVQETQYF
TGTGCCAGCAGCCAAGGCGGACTAGCAGTGCAAGAGACCCAGTACTTC
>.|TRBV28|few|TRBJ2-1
CASTSSRLGRREQFF
TGTGCCAGCACCTCTTCGCGACTAGGACGACGAGAGCAGTTCTTC
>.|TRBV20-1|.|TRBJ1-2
CSANQQGSRGYTF
TGCAGTGCTAACCAACAGGGAAGTCGTGGCTACACCTTC
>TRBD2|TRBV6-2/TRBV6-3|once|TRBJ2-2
CASSPGVAGDHGELFF
TGTGCCAGCAGCCCCGGGGTAGCGGGGGACCACGGGGAGCTGTTTTTT
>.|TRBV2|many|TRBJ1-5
CASSEGYSNQPQHF
TGTGCCAGCAGTGAGGGTTATAGCAATCAGCCCCAGCATTTT
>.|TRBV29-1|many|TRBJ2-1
CSVEGRANEQFF
TGCAGCGTGGAAGGGCGGGCTAATGAGCAGTTCTTC
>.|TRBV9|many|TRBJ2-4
CASSSGQGAKNIQYF
TGTGCCAGCAGCTCAGGGCAGGGAGCCAAAAACATTCAGTACTTC
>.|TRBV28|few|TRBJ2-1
CASLSYNEQFF
TGTGCCAGCCTAAGCTACAATGAGCAGTTCTTC
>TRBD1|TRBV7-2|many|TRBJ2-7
CASSNRDSLYEQYF
TGTGCCAGCAGCAACCGGGACAGCCTGTACGAGCAGTACTTC
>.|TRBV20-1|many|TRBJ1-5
CSARNPQDSKGQPQHF
TGCAGTGCTAGAAACCCTCAGGACAGTAAGGGTCAGCCCCAGCATTTT
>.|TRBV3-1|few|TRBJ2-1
CASSHYTLYNEQFF
TGTGCCAGCAGCCATTATACCCTCTACAATGAGCAGTTCTTC
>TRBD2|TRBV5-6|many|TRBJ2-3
CASSLARIWTSPGTDTQYF
TGTGCCAGCAGCTTGGCCCGAATTTGGACTAGCCCCGGCACAGATACGCAGTATTTT
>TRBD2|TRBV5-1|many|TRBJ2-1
CASSFTSGGGNEQFF
TGCGCCAGCAGCTTTACTAGCGGGGGTGGCAATGAGCAGTTCTTC
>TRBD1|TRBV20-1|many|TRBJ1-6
CSARPQGTNSPLHF
TGCAGTGCTAGACCACAGGGGACTAATTCACCCCTCCACTTT
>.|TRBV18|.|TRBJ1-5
CASSGGRDQPQHF
TGTGCCAGCTCCGGCGGGCGGGATCAGCCCCAGCATTTT
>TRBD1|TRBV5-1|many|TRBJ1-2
CASSLDTGDGYTF
TGCGCCAGCAGCTTGGATACAGGGGATGGCTACACCTTC
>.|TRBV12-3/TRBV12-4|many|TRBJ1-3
CASSFGESGNTIYF
TGTGCCAGCAGTTTTGGGGAGTCTGGAAACACCATATATTTT
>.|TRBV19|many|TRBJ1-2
CASSIGVDRHYGYTF
TGTGCCAGTAGTATAGGAGTCGACCGCCACTATGGCTACACCTTC
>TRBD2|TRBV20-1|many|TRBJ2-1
CSARTSGRYNEQFF
TGCAGTGCTAGGACTAGCGGGAGATACAATGAGCAGTTCTTC
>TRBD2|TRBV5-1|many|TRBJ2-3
CASSFGGRGTDTQYF
TGCGCCAGCAGCTTTGGCGGGCGGGGGACAGATACGCAGTATTTT
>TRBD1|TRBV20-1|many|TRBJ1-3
CSATSWQGARQSGNTIYF
TGCAGTGCCACGTCTTGGCAGGGGGCTAGACAGTCTGGAAACACCATATATTTT
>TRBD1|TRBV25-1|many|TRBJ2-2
CASSALDRGWTGELFF
TGTGCCAGCAGTGCCCTGGACAGGGGATGGACCGGGGAGCTGTTTTTT
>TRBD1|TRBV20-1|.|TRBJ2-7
CSSGGRGYEQYF
TGCAGTTCAGGGGGCAGGGGGTACGAGCAGTACTTC
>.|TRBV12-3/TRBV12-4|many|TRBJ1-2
CASSRGVAGGYTF
TGTGCCAGCAGTAGAGGGGTAGCTGGGGGCTACACCTTC